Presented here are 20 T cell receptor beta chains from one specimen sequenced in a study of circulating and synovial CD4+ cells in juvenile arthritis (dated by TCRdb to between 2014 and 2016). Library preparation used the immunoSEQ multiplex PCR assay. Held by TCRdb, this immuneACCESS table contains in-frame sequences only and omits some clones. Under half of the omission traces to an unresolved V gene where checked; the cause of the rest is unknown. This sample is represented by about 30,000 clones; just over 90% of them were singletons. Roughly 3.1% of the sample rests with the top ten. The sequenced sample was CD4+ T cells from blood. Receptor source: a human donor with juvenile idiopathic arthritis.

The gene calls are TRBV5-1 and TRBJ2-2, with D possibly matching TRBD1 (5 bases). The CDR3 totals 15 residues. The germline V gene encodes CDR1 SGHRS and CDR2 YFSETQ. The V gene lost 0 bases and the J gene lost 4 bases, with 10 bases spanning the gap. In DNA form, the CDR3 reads TGCGCCAGCAGCTTGGGGGGCCCCAGCACCGGGGAGCTGTTTTTT. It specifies CASSLGGPSTGELFF.

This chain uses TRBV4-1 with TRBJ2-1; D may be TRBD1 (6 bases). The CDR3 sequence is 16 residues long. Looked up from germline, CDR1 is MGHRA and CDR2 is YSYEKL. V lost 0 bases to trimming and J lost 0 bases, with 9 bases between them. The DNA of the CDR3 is TGCGCCAGCAGCCAAGATAAGGGGGTCTCCTACAATGAGCAGTTCTTC. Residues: CASSQDKGVSYNEQFF.

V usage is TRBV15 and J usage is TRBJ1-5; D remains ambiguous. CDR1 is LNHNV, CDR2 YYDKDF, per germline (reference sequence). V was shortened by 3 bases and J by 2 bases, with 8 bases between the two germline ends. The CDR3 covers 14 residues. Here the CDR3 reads CATSSLGGNQPQHF. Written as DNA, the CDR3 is TGTGCCACCAGCAGTCTCGGGGGCAATCAGCCCCAGCATTTT. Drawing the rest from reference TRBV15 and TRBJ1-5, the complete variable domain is DAMVIQNPRYQVTQFGKPVTLSCSQTLNHNVMYWYQQKSSQAPKLLFHYYDKDFNNEADTPDNFQSRRPNTSFCFLDIRSPGLGDTAMYLCATSSLGGNQPQHFGDGTRLSIL.

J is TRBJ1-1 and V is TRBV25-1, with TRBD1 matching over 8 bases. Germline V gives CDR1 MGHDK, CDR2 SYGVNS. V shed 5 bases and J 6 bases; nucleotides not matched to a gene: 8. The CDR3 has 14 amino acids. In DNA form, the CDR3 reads TGTGCCAGCAGTTCGGACAGGGCAATGGCTGAAGCTTTCTTT. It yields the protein CASSSDRAMAEAFF.

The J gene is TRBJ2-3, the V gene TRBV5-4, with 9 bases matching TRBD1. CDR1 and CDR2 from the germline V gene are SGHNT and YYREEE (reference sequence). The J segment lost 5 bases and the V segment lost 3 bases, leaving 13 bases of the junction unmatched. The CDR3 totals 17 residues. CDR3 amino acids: CASSSYRQGGTGDTQYF. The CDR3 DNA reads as TGTGCCAGCAGCTCCTACCGACAGGGGGGGACGGGAGATACGCAGTATTTT.

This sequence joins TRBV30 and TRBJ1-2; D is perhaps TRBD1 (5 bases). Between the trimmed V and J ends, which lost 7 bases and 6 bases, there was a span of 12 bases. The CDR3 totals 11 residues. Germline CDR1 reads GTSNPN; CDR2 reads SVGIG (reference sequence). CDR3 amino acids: CASDRQNGYTF. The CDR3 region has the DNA TGTGCCTCCGATCGACAGAATGGCTACACCTTC.

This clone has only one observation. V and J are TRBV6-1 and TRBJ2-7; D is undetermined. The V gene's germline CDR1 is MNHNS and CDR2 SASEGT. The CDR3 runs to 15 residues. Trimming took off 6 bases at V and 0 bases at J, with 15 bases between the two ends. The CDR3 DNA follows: TGTGCCAGCAGCGAATTACCTCTTAGCTCCTACGAGCAGTACTTC. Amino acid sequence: CASSELPLSSYEQYF.

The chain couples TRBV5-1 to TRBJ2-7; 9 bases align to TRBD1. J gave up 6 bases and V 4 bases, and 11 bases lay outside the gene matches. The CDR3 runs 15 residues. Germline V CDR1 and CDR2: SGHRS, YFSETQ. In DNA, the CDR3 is TGCGCCAGCAGCCAGTACCGGGACAGGGTTGCCGAGCAGTACTTC. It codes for CASSQYRDRVAEQYF.

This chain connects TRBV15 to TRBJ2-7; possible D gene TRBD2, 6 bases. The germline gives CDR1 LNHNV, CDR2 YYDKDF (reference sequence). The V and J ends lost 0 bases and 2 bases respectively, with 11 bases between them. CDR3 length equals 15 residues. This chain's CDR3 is CATSRDRGGAYEQYF. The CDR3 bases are TGTGCCACCAGCAGAGATCGGGGAGGTGCCTACGAGCAGTACTTC.

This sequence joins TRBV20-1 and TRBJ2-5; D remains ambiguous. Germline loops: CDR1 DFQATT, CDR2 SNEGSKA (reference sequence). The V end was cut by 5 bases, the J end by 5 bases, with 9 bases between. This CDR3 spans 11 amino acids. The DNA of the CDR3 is TGCAGTGCTTTATACCGGGAGACCCAGTACTTC. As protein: CSALYRETQYF.

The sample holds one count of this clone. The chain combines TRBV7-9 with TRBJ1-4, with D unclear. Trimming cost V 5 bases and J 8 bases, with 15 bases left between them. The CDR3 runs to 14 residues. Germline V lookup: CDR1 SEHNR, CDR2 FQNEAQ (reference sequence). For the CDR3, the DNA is TGTGCCAGCAGCCCCTCCACTTTTAAGGAAAAACTGTTTTTT. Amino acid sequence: CASSPSTFKEKLFF.

The CDR3 here is CASSLGLAAHYEQYF. The DNA for the CDR3 is TGCGCCAGCAGCTTGGGTCTAGCGGCACACTACGAGCAGTACTTC. The gene calls are TRBV5-1 and TRBJ2-7, with 7 bases that match TRBD2. This CDR3 region has 15 residues. CDR1 and CDR2 from the germline V gene are SGHRS and YFSETQ. V lost 0 bases and J lost 3; bases outside the gene matches: 6.

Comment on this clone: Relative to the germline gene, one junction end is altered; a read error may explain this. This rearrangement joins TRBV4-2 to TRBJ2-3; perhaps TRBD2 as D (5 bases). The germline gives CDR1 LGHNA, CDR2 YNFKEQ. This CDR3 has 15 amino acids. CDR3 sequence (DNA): TGTGCCAGCAACCAAGACACGGGAACACCAGATACGCAGTATTTT. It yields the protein CASNQDTGTPDTQYF.

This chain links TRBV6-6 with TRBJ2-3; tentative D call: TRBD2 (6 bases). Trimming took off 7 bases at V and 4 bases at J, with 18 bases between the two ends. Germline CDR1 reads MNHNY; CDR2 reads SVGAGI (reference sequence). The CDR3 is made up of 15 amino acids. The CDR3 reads CASTLRMGGADTQYF. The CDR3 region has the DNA TGTGCCAGCACCCTTCGAATGGGGGGAGCAGATACGCAGTATTTT.

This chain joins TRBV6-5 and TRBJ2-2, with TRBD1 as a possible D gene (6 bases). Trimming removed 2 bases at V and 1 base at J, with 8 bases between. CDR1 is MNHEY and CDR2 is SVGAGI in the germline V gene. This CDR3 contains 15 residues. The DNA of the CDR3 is TGTGCCAGCAGTTACGACAGGAGGAACACCGGGGAGCTGTTTTTT. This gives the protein CASSYDRRNTGELFF.

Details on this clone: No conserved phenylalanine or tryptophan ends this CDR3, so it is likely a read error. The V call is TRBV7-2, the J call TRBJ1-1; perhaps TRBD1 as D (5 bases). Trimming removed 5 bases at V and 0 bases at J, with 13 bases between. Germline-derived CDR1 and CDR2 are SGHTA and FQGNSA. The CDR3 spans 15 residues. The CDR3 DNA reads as TGTGCCAGCAGCCAACCTGGGGCAGTGAACACTGAAGCTTTCCTT. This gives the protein CASSQPGAVNTEAFL.

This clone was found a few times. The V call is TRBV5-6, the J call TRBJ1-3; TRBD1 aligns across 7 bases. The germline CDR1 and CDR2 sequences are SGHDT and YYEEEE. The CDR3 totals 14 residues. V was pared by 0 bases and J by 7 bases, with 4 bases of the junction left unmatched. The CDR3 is CASSLVAGGNTIYF. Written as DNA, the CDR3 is TGTGCCAGCAGCTTGGTGGCAGGGGGTAACACCATATATTTT.

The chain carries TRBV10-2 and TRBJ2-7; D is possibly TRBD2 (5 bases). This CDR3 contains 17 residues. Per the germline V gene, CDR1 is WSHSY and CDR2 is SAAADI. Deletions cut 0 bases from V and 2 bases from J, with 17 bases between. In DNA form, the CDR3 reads TGCGCCAGCAGTGAGTCGACTCGGGGTGGTTGGGCCTACGAGCAGTACTTC. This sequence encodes CASSESTRGGWAYEQYF.

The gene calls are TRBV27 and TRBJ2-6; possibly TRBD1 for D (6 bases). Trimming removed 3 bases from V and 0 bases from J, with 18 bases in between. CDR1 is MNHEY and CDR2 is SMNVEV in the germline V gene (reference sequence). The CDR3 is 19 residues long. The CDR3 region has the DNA TGTGCCAGCAGTTTTCGTTACAGGGCTCGGGGCTCTGGGGCCAACGTCCTGACTTTC. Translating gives CASSFRYRARGSGANVLTF.

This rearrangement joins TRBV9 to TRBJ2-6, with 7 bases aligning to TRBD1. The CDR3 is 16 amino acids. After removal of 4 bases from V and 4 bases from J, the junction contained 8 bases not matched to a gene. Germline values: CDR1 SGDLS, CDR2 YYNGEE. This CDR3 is CASSSTTGEGANVLTF. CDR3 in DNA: TGTGCCAGCAGCTCCACCACAGGGGAAGGGGCCAACGTCCTGACTTTC.